This T cell receptor (beta chain) was retrieved from a study of cytomegalovirus exposure and HLA in healthy donors. 13 Jbeta primers and 60 Vbeta primers were used for the PCR. Profiling relied on immunoSEQ multiplex PCR, and the TCRdb table lists in-frame clones only, not all of them. In the table there are more than 100,000 clones, about three quarters of which are singletons. Trimming removed 5 bases at V and 0 bases at J, with 14 bases between. The CDR3 has 16 residues. Germline V lookup: CDR1 SGHAT, CDR2 FQNNGV. This receptor was obtained from a man aged 55-75 years in good health and CMV-seropositive. Material for sequencing was PBMCs. The chain combines TRBV11-2 with TRBJ1-3; D remains ambiguous. CDR3 nucleotides: TGTGCCAGCAGCCCACTACCCCCCTTCTCTGGAAACACCATATATTTT. The encoded protein is CASSPLPPFSGNTIYF.